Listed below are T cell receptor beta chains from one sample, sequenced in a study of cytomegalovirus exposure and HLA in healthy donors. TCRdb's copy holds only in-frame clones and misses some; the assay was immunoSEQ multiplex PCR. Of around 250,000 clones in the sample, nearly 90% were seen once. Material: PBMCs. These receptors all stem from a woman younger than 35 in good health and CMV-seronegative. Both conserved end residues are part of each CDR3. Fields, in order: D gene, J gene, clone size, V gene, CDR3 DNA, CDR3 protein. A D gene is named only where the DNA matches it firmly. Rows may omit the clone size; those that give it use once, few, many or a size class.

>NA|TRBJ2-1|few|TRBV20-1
TGCAGTGCTAGTCACCGGGGTGAGCAGTTCTTC
CSASHRGEQFF
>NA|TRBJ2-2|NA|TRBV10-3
TGTGCCATGGAAAACAGGGAACTGGGGGAGCTGTTTTTT
CAMENRELGELFF
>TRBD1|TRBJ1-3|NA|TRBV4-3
TGCGCCAGCAGCCATTTAGAACCCGGGACAGGCGGAAACACCATATATTTT
CASSHLEPGTGGNTIYF
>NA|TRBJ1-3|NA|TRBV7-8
TGTGCCAGCAGAACGGGGACTCGCTCTGGAAACACCATATATTTT
CASRTGTRSGNTIYF
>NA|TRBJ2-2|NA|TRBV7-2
TGTGCCAGCAGCTTCGGGTCGAACACCGGGGAGCTGTTTTTT
CASSFGSNTGELFF
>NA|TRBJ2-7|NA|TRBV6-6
TGTGCCAGCAGTTATGACCCATCAGGACAGTTGGGCGAGCAGTACTTC
CASSYDPSGQLGEQYF
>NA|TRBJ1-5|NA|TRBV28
TGTGCCAGCAGCTCCTTGGGCCTTAGCAATCAGCCCCAGCATTTT
CASSSLGLSNQPQHF
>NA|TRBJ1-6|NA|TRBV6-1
TGTGCCAGCAGTGAGCGTTATAATTCACCCCTCCACTTT
CASSERYNSPLHF
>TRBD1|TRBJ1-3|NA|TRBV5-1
TGCGCCAGCAGCACCGGGACAGCTGGAAACACCATATATTTT
CASSTGTAGNTIYF
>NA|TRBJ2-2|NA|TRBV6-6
TGTGCCAGCAGGCAGGTTACGAACACCGGGGAGCTGTTTTTT
CASRQVTNTGELFF
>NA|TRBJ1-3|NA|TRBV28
TGTGCCAGCAGTTTCCCGTCTGGAAACACCATATATTTT
CASSFPSGNTIYF
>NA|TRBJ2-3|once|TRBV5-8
TGTGCCAGCAGCCTCGAGGGGGGGCCAATGGGTACGCAGTATTTT
CASSLEGGPMGTQYF
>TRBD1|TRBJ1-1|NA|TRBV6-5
TGTGCCAGCAGTTACTCAACGACAGGGCTGGCAGCTTTCTTT
CASSYSTTGLAAFF
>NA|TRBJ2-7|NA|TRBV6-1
TGTGCCAGCAGTGAAGATGGGAGCTCCTACGAGCAGTACTTC
CASSEDGSSYEQYF
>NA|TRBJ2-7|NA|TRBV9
TGTGCCAGCAGCGTAGGACAGGCGAGCTCCTACGAGCAGTACTTC
CASSVGQASSYEQYF
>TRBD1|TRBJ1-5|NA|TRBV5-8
TGTGCCAGCAGCTTGGAGGGGGCGAGCAATCAGCCCCAGCATTTT
CASSLEGASNQPQHF
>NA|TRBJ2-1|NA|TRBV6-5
TGTGCCAGCAGTTACCAGCGACTGGGTGAGCAGTTCTTC
CASSYQRLGEQFF
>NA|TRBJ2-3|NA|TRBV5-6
TGTGCCAGCAGCTCCGACTCCAATACGCAGTATTTT
CASSSDSNTQYF
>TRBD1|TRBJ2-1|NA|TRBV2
TGTGCCAGCAGCGGGGACAGGGGCTCCTACAATGAGCAGTTCTTC
CASSGDRGSYNEQFF
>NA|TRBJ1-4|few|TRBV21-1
TGTGCCAGCAGCAAACCGGGACAGCCAACTAATGAAAAACTGTTTTTT
CASSKPGQPTNEKLFF
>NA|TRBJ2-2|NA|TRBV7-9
TGTGCCAGCAGCTTAGCGCGGCCGAACACCGGGGAGCTGTTTTTT
CASSLARPNTGELFF
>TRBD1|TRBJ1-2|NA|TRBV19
TGTGCCAGTAGTACAAGGGACAGACACTATGGCTACACCTTC
CASSTRDRHYGYTF
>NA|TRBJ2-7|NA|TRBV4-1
TGCGCCAGCAGCCAAGAGGGAGACTACGAGCAGTACTTC
CASSQEGDYEQYF
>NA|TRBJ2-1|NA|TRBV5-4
TGTGCCAGCAGAAAAGGGGGCTCCTACAATGAGCAGTTCTTC
CASRKGGSYNEQFF
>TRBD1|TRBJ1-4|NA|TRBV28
TGTGCCAGCAGTCCCGTGGGGACAGGGAACGAAAAACTGTTTTTT
CASSPVGTGNEKLFF
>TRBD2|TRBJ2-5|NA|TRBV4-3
TGCGCCAGCAGCCAAGATGGAAGCGGGGGTTACCAAGAGACCCAGTACTTC
CASSQDGSGGYQETQYF
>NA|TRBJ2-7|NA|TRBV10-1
TGCGCCAGCAGTGGTCATAAAACAGGGAAAGGCTTTTACTTC
CASSGHKTGKGFYF
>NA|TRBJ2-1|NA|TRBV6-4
TGTGCCAGCACCCGGGGAGCGTACAATGAGCAGTTCTTC
CASTRGAYNEQFF
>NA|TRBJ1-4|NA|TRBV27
TGTGCCAGCAGGACGCGGGCAGAAAAACTGTTTTTT
CASRTRAEKLFF
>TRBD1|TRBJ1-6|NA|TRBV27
TGTGCCAGCAGTTCGCCCAGCACAGGGGGGTCTAATTCACCCCTCCACTTT
CASSSPSTGGSNSPLHF
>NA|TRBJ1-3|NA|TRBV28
TGTGCCAGCAGTTTGTCGCGTTTGAAGGGGGACACCATATATTTT
CASSLSRLKGDTIYF
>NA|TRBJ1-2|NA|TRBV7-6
TGTGCCAGCAGCTTAGTAGCCCTCCCAGAAAACTATGGCTACACCTTC
CASSLVALPENYGYTF
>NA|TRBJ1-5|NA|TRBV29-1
TGCAGCGTCAGACAGGGCAATCAGCCCCAGCATTTT
CSVRQGNQPQHF
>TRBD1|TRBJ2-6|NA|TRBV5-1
TGCGCCAGCAGCTTGACAGGGGGAAGGAACTCTGGGGCCAACGTCCTGACTTTC
CASSLTGGRNSGANVLTF
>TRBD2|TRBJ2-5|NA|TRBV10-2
TGCGCCAGCAGAGCTTTAAAGGGACTAGCAGGAGAGACCCAGTACTTC
CASRALKGLAGETQYF
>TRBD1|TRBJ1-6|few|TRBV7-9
TGTGCCAGCAGCTCGGACAGGGAGAATTCACCCCTCCACTTT
CASSSDRENSPLHF
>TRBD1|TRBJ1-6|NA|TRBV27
TGTGCCAGCAGCCCGGGACAGCCGACCCACTCCTATAATTCACCCCTCCACTTT
CASSPGQPTHSYNSPLHF
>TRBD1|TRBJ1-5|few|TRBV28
TGTGCCAGCAGTCTGGGACAGGACAATCAGCCCCAGCATTTT
CASSLGQDNQPQHF
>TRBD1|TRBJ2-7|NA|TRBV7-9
TGTGCCAGCAGCTTCGGGACAGGTTCCTTCTCCTACGAGCAGTACTTC
CASSFGTGSFSYEQYF